The TCR beta chain under discussion was sequenced for a study of blood T cells in healthy people across ages. Study overall: In model experiments, template switching was able to capture about one barcoded beta molecule for every two T cells that were present. Overall study results and limits: While age rose, TCR beta diversity per million T cells dropped in a roughly linear way.

Points on this clonotype: The antigen remains undetermined. This may be a read error: a much more frequent sequence differs by one nucleotide.

The CDR3 covers 15 residues. Trimming stripped 3 bases from V and 7 bases from J, with 16 bases between. CDR1 and CDR2 from the germline V gene are SGDLS and YYNGEE. Combining a sample-barcoded 5' primer with a J-beta primer mix, a second PCR ran for roughly 6 to 11 cycles. Researchers report that a template-switch adaptor with 12 random nucleotides tagged each cDNA molecule. Each CDR3 protein is one row after TCRdb ran MiXCR on the 5' RACE reads. In the table there are 1.8 million or so distinct CDR3 sequences, roughly two fifths of which are singletons. Sequencing was carried out using blood. The sequence was obtained from a human donor in good health. The rearrangement joins TRBV9 to TRBJ1-4, with a tentative D call TRBD1 (6 bases). CDR3 in amino acids: CASSEGGGQLEKLFF. Here the CDR3 DNA reads TGTGCCAGCAGCGAAGGGGGGGGACAACTTGAAAAACTGTTTTTT.